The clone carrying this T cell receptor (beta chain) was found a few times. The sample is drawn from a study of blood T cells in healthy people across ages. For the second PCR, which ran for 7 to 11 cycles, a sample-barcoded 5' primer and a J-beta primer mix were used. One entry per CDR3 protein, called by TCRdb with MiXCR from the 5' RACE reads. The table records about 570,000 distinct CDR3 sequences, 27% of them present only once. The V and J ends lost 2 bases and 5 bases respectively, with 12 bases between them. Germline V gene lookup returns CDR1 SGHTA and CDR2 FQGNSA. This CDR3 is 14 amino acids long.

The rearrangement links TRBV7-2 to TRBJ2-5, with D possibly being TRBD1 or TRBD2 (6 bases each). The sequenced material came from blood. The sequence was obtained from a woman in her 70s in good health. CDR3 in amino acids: CASSLTGGEETQYF. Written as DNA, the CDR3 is TGTGCCAGCAGCTTAACCGGGGGCGAGGAGACCCAGTACTTC.